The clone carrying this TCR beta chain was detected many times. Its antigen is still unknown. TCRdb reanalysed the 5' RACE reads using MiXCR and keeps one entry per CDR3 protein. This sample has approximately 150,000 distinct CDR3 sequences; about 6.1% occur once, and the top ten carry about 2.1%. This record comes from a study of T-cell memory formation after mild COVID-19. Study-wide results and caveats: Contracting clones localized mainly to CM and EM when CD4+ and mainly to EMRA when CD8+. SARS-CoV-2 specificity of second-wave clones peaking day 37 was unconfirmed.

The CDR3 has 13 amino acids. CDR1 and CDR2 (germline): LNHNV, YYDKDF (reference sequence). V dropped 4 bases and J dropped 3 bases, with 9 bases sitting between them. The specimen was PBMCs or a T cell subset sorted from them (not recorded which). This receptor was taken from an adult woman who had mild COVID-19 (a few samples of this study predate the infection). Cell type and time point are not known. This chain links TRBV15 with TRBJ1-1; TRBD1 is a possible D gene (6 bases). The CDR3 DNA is TGTGCCACCAGCACAACAGGGTACACTGAAGCTTTCTTT. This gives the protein CATSTTGYTEAFF.